This T cell receptor (beta chain) was identified in a study of T cells after posttransplantation cyclophosphamide. Findings and limits, study-wide: Later post-transplant blood repertoires were often dominated by donor CD8+ memory clones.

Using immunoSEQ multiplex PCR, the repertoire was profiled, and TCRdb retains in-frame clones only, with some absent. The repertoire consists of about 1,500 clones, with 70% to 85% occurring once and the leading ten covering approximately 10%. Busulfan-fludarabine conditioning, marrow transplant, and cyclophosphamide on days +3 and +4 were administered. Comment on this clone: As yet, its antigen is unknown.

Per germline, CDR1 SGHTA and CDR2 FQGNSA. Germline trimming cut 1 base from V and 6 bases from J; bases unmatched to any gene: 16. This CDR3 comprises 18 residues. The specimen comprised CD4+ T cells sorted from PBMCs, sampled about 220 days after allogeneic stem cell transplant with posttransplant cyclophosphamide. This TCR derives from an older female patient who received an allogeneic stem cell transplant from an unrelated donor, was CMV-positive, and had acute GVHD only. Some of the T cells might come from the graft donor. V is TRBV7-2 and J is TRBJ2-7; 9 bases match TRBD1. DNA for the CDR3: TGTGCCAGCAGCTTAGGCCAGGACAGGGGAATGTATCTCGGCGAGCAGTACTTC. Translation: CASSLGQDRGMYLGEQYF. Full variable domain (missing parts from reference TRBV7-2 and TRBJ2-7): GAGVSQSPSNKVTEKGKDVELRCDPISGHTALYWYRQSLGQGLEFLIYFQGNSAPDKSGLPSDRFSAERTGGSVSTLTIQRTQQEDSAVYLCASSLGQDRGMYLGEQYFGPGTRLTVT.